What follows are 2 T cell receptor beta chains derived from one specimen sequenced in a study of CD8+CD57+ T cells in acquired aplastic anemia. Genomic DNA, serving as template, underwent TCR beta VDJ and CDR3 profiling. TCRdb passed the reads through MiXCR, listing each CDR3 protein once. Of 33,000 or so distinct CDR3 sequences in the sample, around 82% are singletons; the top ten hold over 20%. Sequences were obtained from sorted CD4+, CD8+, or CD8+CD57+ T cells (not recorded which) from PBMCs. Every receptor here comes from a human donor in good health, serving as a control.

V is TRBV29-1 and J is TRBJ1-2; D not certain. The CDR3 length is 10 residues. V lost 4 bases and J lost 6, with 6 bases in between. Germline lookup yields CDR1 SQVTM and CDR2 ANQGSEA. The CDR3 nucleotides are TGCAGCGTTGGGGAGGATGGCTACACCTTC. This codes for CSVGEDGYTF. The full variable domain, its missing parts supplied by reference TRBV29-1 and TRBJ1-2, is SAVISQKPSRDICQRGTSLTIQCQVDSQVTMMFWYRQQPGQSLTLIATANQGSEATYESGFVIDKFPISRPNLTFSTLTVSNMSPEDSSIYLCSVGEDGYTFGSGTRLTVV.

The rearrangement joins TRBV9 to TRBJ2-7; a possible D gene is TRBD2 (6 bases). Germline V CDR1 and CDR2: SGDLS, YYNGEE. With 4 bases removed from V and 0 bases from J, the gap between germline ends came to 17 bases. The CDR3 sequence is 16 residues long. The CDR3 loop reads CASSPMGDGSSYEQYF. CDR3 nucleotides: TGTGCCAGCAGCCCGATGGGGGACGGGAGCTCCTACGAGCAGTACTTC. Together with reference TRBV9 and TRBJ2-7, the CDR3 gives the full variable domain: DSGVTQTPKHLITATGQRVTLRCSPRSGDLSVYWYQQSLDQGLQFLIQYYNGEERAKGNILERFSAQQFPDLHSELNLSSLELGDSALYFCASSPMGDGSSYEQYFGPGTRLTVT.